This T cell receptor beta chain was sequenced in a study of beta chain features in type 1 diabetes. General observations from the study: When VDJ junctions were examined, type 1 diabetes patients showed fewer insertions and more deletions. Patients' naive, central memory and regulatory TCRB repertoires appeared more alike than those of healthy donors.

The germline V gene encodes CDR1 LNHDA and CDR2 SQIVND (reference sequence). The CDR3 is 12 residues long. V lost 6 bases and J lost 2, with 7 bases in between. The sample holds one count of this clone. The antigen is unknown. Every isolated RNA sample was fully reverse transcribed, so sequencing captured expressed TCRB transcripts. Only in-frame clones appear in the TCRdb table, and some are missing; sequencing was by immunoSEQ multiplex PCR. The data hold 200,000 to 250,000 clones, with 68% observed a single time. Sorting of CD4+ naive, central memory, regulatory and stem cell-like memory cells was performed via CD45RO/CCR7/CD25/CD127/CD95/CD27. Sorted populations all had greater than 95% purity.

This chain joins TRBV19 and TRBJ1-2; D might be TRBD1 (5 bases). The sample was naive CD4+ T cells from blood. The clonotype was recovered from a man under 40 in good health. The CDR3: CASRTENYGYTF. The CDR3 nucleotides read TGTGCCAGTAGGACAGAAAACTATGGCTACACCTTC.